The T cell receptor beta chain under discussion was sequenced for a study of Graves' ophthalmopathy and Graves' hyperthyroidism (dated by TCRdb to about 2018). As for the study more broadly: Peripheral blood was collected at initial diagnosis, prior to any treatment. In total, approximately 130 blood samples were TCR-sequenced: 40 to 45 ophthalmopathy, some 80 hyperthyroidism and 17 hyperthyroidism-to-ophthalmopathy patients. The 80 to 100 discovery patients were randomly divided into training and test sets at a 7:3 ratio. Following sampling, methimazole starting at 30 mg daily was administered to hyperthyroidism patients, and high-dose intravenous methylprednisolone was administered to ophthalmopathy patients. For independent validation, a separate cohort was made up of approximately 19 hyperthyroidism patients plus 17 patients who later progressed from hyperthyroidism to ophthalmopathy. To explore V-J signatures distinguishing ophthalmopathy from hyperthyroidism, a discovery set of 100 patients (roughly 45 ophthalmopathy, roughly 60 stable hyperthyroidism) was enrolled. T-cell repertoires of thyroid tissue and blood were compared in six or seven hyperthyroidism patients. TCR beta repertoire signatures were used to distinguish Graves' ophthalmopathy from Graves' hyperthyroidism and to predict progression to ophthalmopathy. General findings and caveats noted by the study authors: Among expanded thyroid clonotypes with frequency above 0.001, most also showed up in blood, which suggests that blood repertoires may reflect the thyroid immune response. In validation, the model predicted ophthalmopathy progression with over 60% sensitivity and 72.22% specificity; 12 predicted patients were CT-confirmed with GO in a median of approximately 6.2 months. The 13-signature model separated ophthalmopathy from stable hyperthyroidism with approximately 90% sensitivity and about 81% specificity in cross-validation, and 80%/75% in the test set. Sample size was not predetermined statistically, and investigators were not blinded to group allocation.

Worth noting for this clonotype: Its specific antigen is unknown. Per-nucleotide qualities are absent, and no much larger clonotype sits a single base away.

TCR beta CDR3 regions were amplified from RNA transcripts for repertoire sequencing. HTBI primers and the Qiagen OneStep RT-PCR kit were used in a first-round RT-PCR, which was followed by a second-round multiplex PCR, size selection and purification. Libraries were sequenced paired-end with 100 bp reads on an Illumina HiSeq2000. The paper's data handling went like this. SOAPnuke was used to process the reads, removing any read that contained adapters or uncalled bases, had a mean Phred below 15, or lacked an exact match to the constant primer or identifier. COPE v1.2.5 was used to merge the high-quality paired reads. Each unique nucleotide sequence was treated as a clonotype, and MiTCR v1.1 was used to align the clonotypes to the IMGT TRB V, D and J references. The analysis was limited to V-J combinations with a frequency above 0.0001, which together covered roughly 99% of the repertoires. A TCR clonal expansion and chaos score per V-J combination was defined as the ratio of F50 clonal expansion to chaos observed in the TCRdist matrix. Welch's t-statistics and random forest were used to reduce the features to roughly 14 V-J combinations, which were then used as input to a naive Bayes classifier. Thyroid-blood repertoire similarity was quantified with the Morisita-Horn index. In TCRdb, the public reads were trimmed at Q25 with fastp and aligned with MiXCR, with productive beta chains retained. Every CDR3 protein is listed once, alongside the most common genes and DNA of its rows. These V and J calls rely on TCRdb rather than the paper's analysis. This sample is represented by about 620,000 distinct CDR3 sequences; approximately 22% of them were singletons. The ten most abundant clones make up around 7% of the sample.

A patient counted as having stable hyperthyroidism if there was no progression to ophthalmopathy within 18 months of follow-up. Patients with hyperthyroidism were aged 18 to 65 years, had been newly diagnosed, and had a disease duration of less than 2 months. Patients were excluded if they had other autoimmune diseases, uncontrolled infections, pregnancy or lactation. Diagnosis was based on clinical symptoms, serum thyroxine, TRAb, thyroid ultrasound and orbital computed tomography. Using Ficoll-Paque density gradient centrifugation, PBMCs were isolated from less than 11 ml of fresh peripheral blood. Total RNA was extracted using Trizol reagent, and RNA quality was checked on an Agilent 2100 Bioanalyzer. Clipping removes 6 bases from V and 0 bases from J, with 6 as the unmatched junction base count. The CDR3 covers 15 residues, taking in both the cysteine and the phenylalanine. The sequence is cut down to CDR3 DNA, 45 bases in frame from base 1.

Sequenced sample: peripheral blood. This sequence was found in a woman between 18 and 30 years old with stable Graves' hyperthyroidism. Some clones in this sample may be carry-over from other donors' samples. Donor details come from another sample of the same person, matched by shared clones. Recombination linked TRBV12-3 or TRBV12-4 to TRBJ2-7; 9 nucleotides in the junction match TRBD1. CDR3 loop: CASSKTGGGSYEQYF. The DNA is TGTGCCAGCAGCAAGACAGGGGGGGGCTCCTACGAGCAGTACTTC.